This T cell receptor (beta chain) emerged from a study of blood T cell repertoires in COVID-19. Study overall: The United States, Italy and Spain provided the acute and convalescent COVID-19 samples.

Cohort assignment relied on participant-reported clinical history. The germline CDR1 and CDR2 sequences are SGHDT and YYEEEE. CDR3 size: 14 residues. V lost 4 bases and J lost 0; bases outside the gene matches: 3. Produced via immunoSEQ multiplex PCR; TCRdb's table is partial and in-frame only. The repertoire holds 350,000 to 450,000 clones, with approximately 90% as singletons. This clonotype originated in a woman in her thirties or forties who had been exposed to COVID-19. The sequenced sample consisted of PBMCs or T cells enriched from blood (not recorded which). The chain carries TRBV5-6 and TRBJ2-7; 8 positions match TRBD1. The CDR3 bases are TGTGCCAGCAGCAGACAGGGGAGCTCCTACGAGCAGTACTTC. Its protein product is CASSRQGSSYEQYF.